This T cell receptor (beta chain) was retrieved from a study of blood T cell repertoires in COVID-19. Source study methods: Amplification of reference gene primers provided the estimated nucleated cell counts. Profiling relied on immunoSEQ multiplex PCR, and the TCRdb table lists in-frame clones only, not all of them. That table furnishes V, J and clone size, whereas the DNA furnished D and trimming. The table lists about 230,000 clones, around 85% of them singletons. This clone was observed a few times. The source of this sequence is a woman older than 75 with acute or convalescent COVID-19. Sequencing was carried out using peripheral blood.

CDR3: CASSPRTQQETQYF. The CDR3 nucleotides read TGTGCCAGCTCACCCCGGACACAGCAAGAGACCCAGTACTTC. This chain connects TRBV18 to TRBJ2-5, with D possibly being TRBD1 (5 bases). The CDR3 has 14 residues. CDR1 and CDR2 (germline): KGHSH, LQKENI. Deletions cut 3 bases from V and 2 bases from J, with 10 bases between.